This T cell receptor beta chain is drawn from a study of early T cells in non-severe SARS-CoV-2 infection. Germline CDR1 and CDR2: SGHRS and YFSETQ. The CDR3 loop spans 14 amino acids. V shed 0 bases and J shed 7 bases, with 11 bases lying between them. MiXCR was run by TCRdb on the 5' RACE reads, yielding one entry per CDR3 protein. The table shows tens of thousands of distinct CDR3 sequences, with 9% to 15% occurring only once. This chain joins TRBV5-1 and TRBJ2-4; D is perhaps TRBD1 (5 bases). Sequencing was carried out using whole blood. The TCR was taken from an adult who was a healthcare worker with PCR-confirmed SARS-CoV-2 infection or an uninfected control (not recorded which). The CDR3 sequence is CASSLGQGRNIQYF. The DNA for the CDR3 is TGCGCCAGCAGCTTGGGGCAGGGAAGGAACATTCAGTACTTC.